These 20 T cell receptor beta chains share one sample of origin, sequenced in a study of human T cells and chemical hapten exposure. TCRdb itself ran the RACE reads through MiXCR, one entry per CDR3 protein. The data show approximately 80,000 distinct CDR3 sequences, 10% to 13% seen once. Indicated time point: patch test 2, 6 weeks after DPC sensitization. Treatment meaning: therapeutic diphenylcyclopropenone sensitization with weekly scalp DPC. Material: whole blood, obtained in connection with sensitization to the hapten diphenylcyclopropenone (DPC). Source of these receptors: a woman aged 25 to 39 with alopecia areata. Some clones in this sample may be carry-over from other donors' samples.

With regard to this clonotype: A read error may explain this, as a much larger clone is one base away. The V and J genes are TRBV6-1 and TRBJ2-3, with D hard to call. V was clipped by 4 bases and J by 0 bases, with 11 bases between them. The germline V gene encodes CDR1 MNHNS and CDR2 SASEGT. The CDR3 totals 15 residues. Here the CDR3 reads CASSVSLSSTDTQYF. The CDR3 coding sequence is TGTGCCAGCAGTGTTAGTCTTTCAAGCACAGATACGCAGTATTTT.

The sample holds a few counts of this clonotype. In DNA, the CDR3 is TGCAGCGTTGTCGGCGCGGGACCCTACAATGAGCAGTTCTTC. Its protein is CSVVGAGPYNEQFF. The chain couples TRBV29-1 to TRBJ2-1, with a tentative D call TRBD2 (6 bases). Germline assignment: CDR1 SQVTM and CDR2 ANQGSEA. Trimming took off 4 bases at V and 2 bases at J, with 12 bases between the two ends. The CDR3 is 14 amino acids.

This clonotype occurred a few times. A read error is likely, as this CDR3 ends without the conserved phenylalanine or tryptophan. The DNA is omitted, as the CDR3 cannot be located on it reliably, and the CDR3 follows TCRdb's listing. This sequence joins TRBV21-1 and TRBJ2-5; the D call of TRBD2 is as the table states it, not checked on the DNA. TRBV21-1 has pseudogene status. The CDR3 is 13 amino acids in total, end residues counted. CDR3 residues: CASSTTPAASRAL.

About this clonotype: With a much larger clone just one base away, this may be a read error. The chain employs TRBV6-6 and TRBJ1-3; D gene uncertain. This CDR3 has 14 residues. In germline, CDR1 is MNHNY, CDR2 SVGAGI (reference sequence). For the CDR3, the DNA is TGTGCCAGCAAACTGACGGCTTCTGGAAACAACATATATTTT. It is translated as CASKLTASGNNIYF.

This clonotype was found many times. This rearrangement joins TRBV10-3 to TRBJ2-5; 8 nucleotides align to TRBD2. CDR3 length: 15 amino acids. The V segment lost 7 bases and the J segment 5 bases; nucleotides outside the gene matches: 12. Per the germline V gene, CDR1 is ENHRY and CDR2 is SYGVKD. The CDR3 loop reads CAIMSTSGSSETQYF. The CDR3 DNA sequence: TGTGCCATCATGTCAACTAGCGGCTCGTCGGAGACCCAGTACTTC.

This clonotype showed up many times. The gene calls are TRBV6-5 and TRBJ2-3; D gene uncertain. V was cut by 6 bases and J by 2 bases, with 6 bases left in between. This CDR3 contains 12 residues. Germline loops: CDR1 MNHEY, CDR2 SVGAGI. DNA for the CDR3: TGTGCCAGCAGCCAAAACACAGATACGCAGTATTTT. This sequence encodes CASSQNTDTQYF.

The table lists this clonotype with many counts. The gene calls are TRBV11-2 and TRBJ2-3, with 8 bases matching TRBD2. CDR3 length equals 15 residues. V was clipped by 3 bases and J by 2 bases; unmatched bases: 4. Germline V gene sequence: CDR1 SGHAT, CDR2 FQNNGV. CDR3 DNA sequence: TGTGCCAGCAGCTTCGGGACTAGTAACACAGATACGCAGTATTTT. Translated, it gives CASSFGTSNTDTQYF.

This clonotype has more than one count but fewer than ten. V usage is TRBV19 and J usage is TRBJ2-6; D is undetermined. The CDR3 sequence is 14 residues long. Germline loops: CDR1 LNHDA, CDR2 SQIVND (reference sequence). Trimming cost V 3 bases and J 4 bases, with 7 bases left between them. CDR3 bases: TGTGCCAGTAGTATCTGGTCCGGGGCCAACGTCCTGACTTTC. This gives the protein CASSIWSGANVLTF.

This clonotype was recorded many times. The chain has TRBV24-1 and TRBJ2-1; D perhaps matches TRBD2 (5 bases). CDR1 KGHDR and CDR2 SFDVKD come from the germline V gene. The CDR3 is 13 residues long. Trimming shortened V by 6 bases and J by 7 bases, and 12 bases separated the two germline ends. CDR3 DNA sequence: TGTGCCACCAGTAAAGGGAGTATTAATGAGCAGTTCTTC. Translated: CATSKGSINEQFF.

The table lists this clonotype with a few counts. This chain connects TRBV5-5 to TRBJ2-5; 7 nucleotides match TRBD2. This CDR3 has 16 amino acids. Germline loops: CDR1 SGHKS, CDR2 YYEKEE (reference sequence). Trimming cost V 0 bases and J 0 bases; bases outside gene matches: 5. CDR3: CASSLASGGYQETQYF. The CDR3 DNA reads as TGTGCCAGCAGCTTGGCTAGCGGCGGTTACCAAGAGACCCAGTACTTC. The full variable domain, rest sourced from reference TRBV5-5 and TRBJ2-5, is DAGVTQSPTHLIKTRGQQVTLRCSPISGHKSVSWYQQVLGQGPQFIFQYYEKEERGRGNFPDRFSARQFPNYSSELNVNALLLGDSALYLCASSLASGGYQETQYFGPGTRLLVL.

The gene calls are TRBV28 and TRBJ2-4; D remains unclear. This CDR3 is built from 13 residues. The ends were cut back, 8 bases at V and 2 bases at J, with 10 bases in the middle. Germline-derived CDR1 and CDR2 are MDHEN and SYDVKM. The CDR3 coding sequence is TGTGCCAGCGCCATTTCTTCCAAAAACATTCAGTACTTC. As protein: CASAISSKNIQYF.

In regard to this clonotype: Since a much larger clone is just one base distant, this may be a read error. The chain employs TRBV7-3 and TRBJ1-5, with a tentative D call TRBD1 (5 bases). The length of the CDR3 is 16 residues. Germline V gives CDR1 SGHTA, CDR2 FQGTGA. As DNA, the CDR3 is TGTGCCAACAGCTTAAAGCAGGGCGGCGGCAATCAGCCCCAGCATTTT. It specifies CANSLKQGGGNQPQHF.

The gene calls are TRBV7-2 and TRBJ2-3; TRBD2 agrees at 10 bases. This CDR3 is built from 16 residues. Germline values: CDR1 SGHTA, CDR2 FQGNSA. V was pared by 2 bases and J by 6 bases, with 8 bases of the junction left unmatched. CDR3 residues: CASSLLAGVRADTQYF. Written as DNA, the CDR3 is TGTGCCAGCAGCTTACTAGCGGGAGTCAGGGCTGATACGCAGTATTTT.

This clonotype was observed a handful of times. The chain links TRBV11-2 to TRBJ1-1, with unresolved D. The germline V gene has CDR1 SGHAT and CDR2 FQNNGV. Trimming stripped 2 bases from V and 5 bases from J, with 6 bases between. CDR3 length equals 12 residues. The CDR3, as DNA: TGTGCCAGCAGCTTACAGAGGACTGAAGCTTTCTTT. This gives the protein CASSLQRTEAFF.

This clonotype was observed at least ten times. An end of the junction does not agree with germline; a read error may underlie this. This chain joins TRBV7-2 and TRBJ2-7; D possibly corresponds to TRBD1 (6 bases). Germline V CDR1 and CDR2: SGHTA, FQGNSA. There are 14 residues in the CDR3. The DNA for the CDR3 is TGTGCCAGCAGCTTAGAAGGGGGTACCTATGAGCAGTACTTC. Protein sequence: CASSLEGGTYEQYF.

The sample holds a few counts of this clonotype. The chain combines TRBV6-5 with TRBJ2-3; D remains ambiguous. V lost 0 bases and J lost 6, with 16 bases in between. CDR3 length equals 16 residues. Germline V gene sequence: CDR1 MNHEY, CDR2 SVGAGI. The CDR3 region is CASSYSSVDLGDTQYF. As DNA, the CDR3 is TGTGCCAGCAGTTACTCGAGTGTCGACCTGGGGGATACGCAGTATTTT.

A word on this clonotype: A junction end diverges from the germline sequence, so it may reflect a read error. This sequence joins TRBV20-1 and TRBJ1-6; the D gene is possibly TRBD1 (6 bases). Germline assignment: CDR1 DFQATT and CDR2 SNEGSKA (reference sequence). CDR3 length equals 13 residues. CDR3 DNA sequence: TGCAGTGCTAGCCGGGACACTAATTTACCCCTCCACTTT. Residues: CSASRDTNLPLHF.

The chain is built from TRBV10-3 and TRBJ2-1, with 14 positions matching TRBD2. CDR3 length equals 14 residues. V was clipped by 10 bases and J by 10 bases; unmatched bases: 9. Per germline, CDR1 ENHRY and CDR2 SYGVKD. The CDR3 bases are TGTGCCACCGGACTAGCGGGGGGCCCCACGGAGCAGTTCTTC. Translation gives CATGLAGGPTEQFF.

Many counts were recorded for this clonotype. CDR3 nucleotides: TGTGCCAGCAGCCAGGCAGGGACACTCTACGAGCAGTACTTC. Its translation: CASSQAGTLYEQYF. This chain links TRBV14 with TRBJ2-7, with a tentative D call TRBD1 (6 bases). V lost 3 bases and J 3 bases, leaving 12 bases between the germline ends. Germline-derived CDR1 and CDR2 are SGHDN and FVKESK. The CDR3 spans 14 residues.

This clonotype was counted many times. The chain uses TRBV20-1 and TRBJ1-1; D not resolved. CDR1 and CDR2 (germline): DFQATT, SNEGSKA (reference sequence). The CDR3 contains 13 residues. Trimming took 0 bases from V and 0 from J, leaving 5 bases between them. Here the CDR3 reads CSARDAVNTEAFF. CDR3 coding DNA: TGCAGTGCTAGAGATGCGGTGAACACTGAAGCTTTCTTT.